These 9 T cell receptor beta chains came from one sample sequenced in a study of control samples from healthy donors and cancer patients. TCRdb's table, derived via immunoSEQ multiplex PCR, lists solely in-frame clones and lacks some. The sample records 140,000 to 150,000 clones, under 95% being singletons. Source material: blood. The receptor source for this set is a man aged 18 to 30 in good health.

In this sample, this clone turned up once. CDR3 nucleotide sequence: TGTGCCTGGAGTATGGACAATAATGGCTACACCTTC. It codes for CAWSMDNNGYTF. The rearrangement links TRBV30 to TRBJ1-2; maybe TRBD1 (5 bases). Trimming took 2 bases from V and 6 from J, leaving 10 bases between them. Per germline, CDR1 GTSNPN and CDR2 SVGIG (reference sequence). The CDR3 is made up of 12 amino acids.

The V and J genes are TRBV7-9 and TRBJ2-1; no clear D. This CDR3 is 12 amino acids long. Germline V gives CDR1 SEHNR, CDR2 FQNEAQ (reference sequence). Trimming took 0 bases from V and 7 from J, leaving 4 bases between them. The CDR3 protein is CASSLAKNEQFF. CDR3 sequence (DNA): TGTGCCAGCAGCTTAGCTAAAAATGAGCAGTTCTTC.

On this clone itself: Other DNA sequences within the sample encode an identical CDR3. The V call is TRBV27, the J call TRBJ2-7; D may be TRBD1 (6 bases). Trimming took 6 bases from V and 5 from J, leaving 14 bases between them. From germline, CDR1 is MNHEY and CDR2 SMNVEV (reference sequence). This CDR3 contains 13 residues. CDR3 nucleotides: TGTGCCAGCAGCCTCAGCAGGGGCCACGAGCAGTACTTC. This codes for CASSLSRGHEQYF.

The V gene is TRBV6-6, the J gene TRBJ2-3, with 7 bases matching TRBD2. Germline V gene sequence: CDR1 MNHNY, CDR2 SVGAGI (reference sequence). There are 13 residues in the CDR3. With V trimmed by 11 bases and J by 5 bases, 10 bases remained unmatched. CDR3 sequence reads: CAARGGVLDTQYF. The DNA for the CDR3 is TGTGCCGCCCGCGGGGGAGTGCTAGATACGCAGTATTTT.

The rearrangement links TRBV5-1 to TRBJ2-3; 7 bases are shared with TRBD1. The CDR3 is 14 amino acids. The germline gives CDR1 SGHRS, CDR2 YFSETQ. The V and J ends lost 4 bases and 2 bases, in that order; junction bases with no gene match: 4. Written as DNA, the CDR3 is TGCGCCAGCAGCCGAGGACAGGACACAGATACGCAGTATTTT. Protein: CASSRGQDTDTQYF.

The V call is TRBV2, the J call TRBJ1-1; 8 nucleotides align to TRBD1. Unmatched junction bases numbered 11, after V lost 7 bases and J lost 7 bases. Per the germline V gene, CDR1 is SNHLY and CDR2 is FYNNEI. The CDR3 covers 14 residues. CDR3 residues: CASNLRGRLGEAFF. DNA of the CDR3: TGTGCCAGCAACCTCAGGGGGCGCTTAGGTGAAGCTTTCTTT.

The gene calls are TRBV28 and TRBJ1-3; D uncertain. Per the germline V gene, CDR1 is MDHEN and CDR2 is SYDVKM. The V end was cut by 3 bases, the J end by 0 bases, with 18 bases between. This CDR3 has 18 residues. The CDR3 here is CASSFDLRTASSGNTIYF. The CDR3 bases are TGTGCCAGCAGTTTCGATCTCCGGACGGCGAGCTCTGGAAACACCATATATTTT. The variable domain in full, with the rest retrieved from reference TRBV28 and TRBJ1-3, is DVKVTQSSRYLVKRTGEKVFLECVQDMDHENMFWYRQDPGLGLRLIYFSYDVKMKEKGDIPEGYSVSREKKERFSLILESASTNQTSMYLCASSFDLRTASSGNTIYFGEGSWLTVV.

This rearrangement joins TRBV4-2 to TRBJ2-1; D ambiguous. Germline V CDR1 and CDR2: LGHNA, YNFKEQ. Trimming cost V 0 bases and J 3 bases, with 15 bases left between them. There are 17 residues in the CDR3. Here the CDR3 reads CASSQEGYKGIYNEQFF. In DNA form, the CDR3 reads TGTGCCAGCAGCCAAGAGGGGTACAAGGGCATCTACAATGAGCAGTTCTTC.

As DNA, the CDR3 is TGTGCCGGTTCAAAAACGGGGGACTATGGCTACACCTTC. Protein sequence: CAGSKTGDYGYTF. The chain is built from TRBV19 and TRBJ1-2, with a possible D match to TRBD1 (5 bases). Germline V lookup: CDR1 LNHDA, CDR2 SQIVND (reference sequence). The V end was cut by 11 bases, the J end by 3 bases, with 16 bases between. This CDR3 is 13 amino acids long.